Sequencing of this T cell receptor (beta chain) was carried out in a study of identical twins. One entry per CDR3 protein, called by TCRdb with MiXCR from the 5' RACE reads. This table holds just under 550,000 distinct CDR3 sequences, around 15% found once. This clonotype was detected only a few times. V lost 2 bases and J 3 bases, leaving 8 bases between the germline ends. Germline-derived CDR1 and CDR2 are MDHEN and SYDVKM. This CDR3 comprises 14 residues. A further study also used this sample, focusing on yellow fever vaccine responses in identical twins.

The V call is TRBV28, the J call TRBJ1-3; the D is unclear. The clonotype originates from a woman aged 18-29 years in good health. Sequenced material: CD4+ T cells sorted from blood. The CDR3 DNA follows: TGTGCCAGCAGTTTACCCCAGTTTGGAAACACCATATATTTT. The encoded protein is CASSLPQFGNTIYF.